This T cell receptor (beta chain) was sequenced for a study of shared clonotypes between healthy human individuals. Germline lookup yields CDR1 SEHNR and CDR2 FQNEAQ (reference sequence). With 5 bases removed from V and 1 base from J, the gap between germline ends came to 18 bases. The length of the CDR3 is 16 residues. Here immunoSEQ multiplex PCR was the method, and the copy in TCRdb shows in-frame clones only, minus some. Here the sample spans hundreds of thousands of clones, approximately 79% being singletons. The sequencing sample was made of memory CD4+ T cells sorted from blood. Subset denoted: CD45RA-negative fraction. The receptor comes from a woman aged 25 to 39 in good health. V gene TRBV7-9 combines with J gene TRBJ2-7; D perhaps matches TRBD1 (6 bases). CDR3 sequence: CASSPPTGPRSYEQYF. CDR3 sequence (DNA): TGTGCCAGCAGCCCCCCAACAGGGCCAAGATCCTACGAGCAGTACTTC.